This entry is about one T cell receptor (beta chain). Its antigen is not known. A universal primer site was added by template switching, and unique molecular identifiers were carried by the cDNA. MiXCR, applied by TCRdb to the 5' RACE reads, yields one record per CDR3 protein. The data hold about 720,000 distinct CDR3 sequences, with about 20% observed a single time. The V and J ends lost 11 bases and 0 bases, in that order; junction bases with no gene match: 17. This CDR3 is built from 19 residues. Healthy Caucasians alone served as donors. The entry originates in a study of identical twins. Study conclusions and caveats: Monozygotic twins shared more out-of-frame TCR alpha than recombination models predicted.

The sample also formed part of further work on T cells expressing NK-cell markers. That work adds: Repertoire data for TCR beta were derived from sorted T cells (CD3+CD56+NKG2C+, CD3+CD56+NKG2C- and CD3+CD56-NKG2C+).

What was sequenced was PBMCs. The J gene is TRBJ2-3, the V gene TRBV12-3 or TRBV12-4; 13 bases fit TRBD2. The source of this sequence is a woman younger than 35 in good health. CDR3 amino acids: CACCPRLAGGRTSTDTQYF. The CDR3 DNA sequence: TGTGCCTGCTGTCCCCGACTAGCGGGAGGCCGCACCAGCACAGATACGCAGTATTTT.